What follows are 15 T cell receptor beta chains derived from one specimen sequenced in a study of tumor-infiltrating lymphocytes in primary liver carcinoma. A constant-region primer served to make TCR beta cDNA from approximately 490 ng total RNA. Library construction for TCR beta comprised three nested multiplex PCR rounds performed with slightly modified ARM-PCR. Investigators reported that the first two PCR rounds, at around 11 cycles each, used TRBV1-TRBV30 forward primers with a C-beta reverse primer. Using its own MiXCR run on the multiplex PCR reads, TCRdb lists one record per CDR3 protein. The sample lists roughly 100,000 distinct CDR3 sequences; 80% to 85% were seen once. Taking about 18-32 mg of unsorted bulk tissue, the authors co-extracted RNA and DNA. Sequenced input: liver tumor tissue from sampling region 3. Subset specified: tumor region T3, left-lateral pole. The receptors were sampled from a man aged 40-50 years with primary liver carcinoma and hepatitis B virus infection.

CDR3 in DNA: TGTGCCAGCAGCCAAGGGGACTCTGGGGCCAGTGTCCTGACTTTC. Residues: CASSQGDSGASVLTF. J is TRBJ2-6 and V is TRBV4-2; D is possibly TRBD2 (6 bases). The CDR3 loop spans 15 amino acids. With 1 base removed from V and 13 bases from J, the gap between germline ends came to 17 bases. The germline V gene has CDR1 LGHNA and CDR2 YNFKEQ.

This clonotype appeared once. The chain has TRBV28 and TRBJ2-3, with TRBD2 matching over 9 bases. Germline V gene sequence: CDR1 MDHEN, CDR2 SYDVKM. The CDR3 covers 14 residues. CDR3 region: CDIGAGGFQDTQYF. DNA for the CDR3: TGTGACATCGGAGCGGGAGGCTTTCAGGATACGCAGTATTTT.

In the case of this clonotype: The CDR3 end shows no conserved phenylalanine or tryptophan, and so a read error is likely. The CDR3 region is CSVEADRGRTETQYI. The DNA of the CDR3 is TGCAGCGTTGAAGCGGACAGAGGGCGAACAGAGACCCAGTACATC. The V call is TRBV29-1, the J call TRBJ2-5; possible D gene TRBD1, 6 bases. Germline V gene sequence: CDR1 SQVTM, CDR2 ANQGSEA. The ends were cut back, 1 base at V and 4 bases at J, with 16 bases in the middle. CDR3 length equals 15 residues.

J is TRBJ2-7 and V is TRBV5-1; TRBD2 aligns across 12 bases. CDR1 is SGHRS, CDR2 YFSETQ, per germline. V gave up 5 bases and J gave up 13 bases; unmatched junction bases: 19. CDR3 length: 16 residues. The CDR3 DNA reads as TGCGCCAGCAGTTCCGGGACTAGCGGGTTCTCCTACGCGCATTACTTC. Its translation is CASSSGTSGFSYAHYF.

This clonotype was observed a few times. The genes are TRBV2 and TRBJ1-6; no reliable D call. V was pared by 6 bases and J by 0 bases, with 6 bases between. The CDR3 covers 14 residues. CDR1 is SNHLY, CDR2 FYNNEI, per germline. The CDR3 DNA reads TGTGCCAGCAGGGCAGACTCCTATAATTCACCCCTCCACTTT. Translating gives CASRADSYNSPLHF.

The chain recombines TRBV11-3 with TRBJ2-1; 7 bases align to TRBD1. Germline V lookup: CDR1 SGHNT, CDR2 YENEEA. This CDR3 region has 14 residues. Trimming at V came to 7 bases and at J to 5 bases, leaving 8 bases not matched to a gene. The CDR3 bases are TGTGCCAGCAACTTGGGGGACAGCAACAATGAGCAGTTCTTC. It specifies CASNLGDSNNEQFF.

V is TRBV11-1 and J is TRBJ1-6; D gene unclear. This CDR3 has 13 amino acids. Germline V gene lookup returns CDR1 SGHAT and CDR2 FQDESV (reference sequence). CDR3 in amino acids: CAGSRSLVSPLHF. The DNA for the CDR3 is TGTGCAGGCAGCCGGTCACTGGTTTCACCCCTCCACTTT.

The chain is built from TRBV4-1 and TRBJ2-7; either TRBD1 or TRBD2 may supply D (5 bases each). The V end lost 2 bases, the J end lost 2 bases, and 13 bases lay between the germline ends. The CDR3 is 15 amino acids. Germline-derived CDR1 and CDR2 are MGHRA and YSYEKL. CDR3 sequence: CASSQTLGATYEQYF. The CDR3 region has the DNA TGCGCCAGCAGCCAAACCCTCGGGGCAACCTACGAGCAGTACTTC.

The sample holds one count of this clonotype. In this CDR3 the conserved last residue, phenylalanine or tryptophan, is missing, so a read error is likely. The CDR3 is CVSSLAGTEKLFI. The CDR3 DNA sequence: TGTGTCAGCAGTTTAGCCGGGACTGAAAAACTGTTTATT. The chain uses TRBV12-3 or TRBV12-4 and TRBJ1-4; possible D gene TRBD1, 5 bases. The CDR3 length is 13 residues.

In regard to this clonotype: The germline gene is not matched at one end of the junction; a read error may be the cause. The CDR3 loop reads CASSVRQGRTEAFF. CDR3 coding DNA: TGCGCCAGCAGCGTACGACAGGGGCGGACTGAAGCTTTCTTT. The rearrangement joins TRBV5-5 to TRBJ1-1; 8 bases match TRBD1. The germline CDR1 and CDR2 sequences are SGHKS and YYEKEE (reference sequence). This CDR3 contains 14 residues.

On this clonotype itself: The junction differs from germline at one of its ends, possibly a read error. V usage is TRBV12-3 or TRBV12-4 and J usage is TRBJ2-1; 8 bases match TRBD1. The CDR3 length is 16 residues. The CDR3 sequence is CASSPLGTGPYNEQFF. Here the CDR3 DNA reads TGTGCCAGCAGTCCACTCGGGACAGGCCCTTACAATGAGCAGTTTTTC.

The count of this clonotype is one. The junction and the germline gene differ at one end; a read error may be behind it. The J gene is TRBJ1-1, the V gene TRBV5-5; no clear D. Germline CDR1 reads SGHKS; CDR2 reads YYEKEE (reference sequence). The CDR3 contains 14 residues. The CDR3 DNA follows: TGTACCAGCAGCTTAGTTACCCTGAGGACTGAAGCTTTTTTT. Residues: CTSSLVTLRTEAFF.

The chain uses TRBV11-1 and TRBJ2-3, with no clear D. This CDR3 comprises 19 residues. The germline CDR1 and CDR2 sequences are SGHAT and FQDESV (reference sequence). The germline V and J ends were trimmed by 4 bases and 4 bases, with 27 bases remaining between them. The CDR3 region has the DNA TGTGCCAGCAGCTCTTGGGGAAGTTCTGTTGGAGCCCGCGCAGATACGCAGTATTTT. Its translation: CASSSWGSSVGARADTQYF.

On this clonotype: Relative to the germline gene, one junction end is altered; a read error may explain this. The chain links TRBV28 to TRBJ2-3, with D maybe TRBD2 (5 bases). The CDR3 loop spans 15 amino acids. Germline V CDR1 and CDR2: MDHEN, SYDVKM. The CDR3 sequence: CASSIIGSSTDTRYF. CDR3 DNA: TGTGCCAGCAGTATTATCGGGTCTAGCACAGATACGCGGTATTTT.

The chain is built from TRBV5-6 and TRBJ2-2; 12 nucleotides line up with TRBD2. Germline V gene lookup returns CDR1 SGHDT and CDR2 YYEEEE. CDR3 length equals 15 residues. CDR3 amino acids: CTGSLGLAGTGELFF. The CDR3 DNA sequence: TGTACCGGTAGCTTGGGACTAGCGGGCACCGGGGAGCTGTTTTTT.